The 16 T cell receptor beta chains below all came from one sample that was sequenced in a study of cytomegalovirus exposure and HLA in healthy donors. Use of 60 Vbeta and 13 Jbeta primers characterized the PCR. The data were produced by immunoSEQ multiplex PCR, yet TCRdb's version contains in-frame clones alone and is incomplete. The sample lists about 120,000 clones, about 8.6% occurring once. The source material was PBMCs. The receptors stem from a woman aged 40 to 55 in good health and CMV-seropositive.

This clone was counted a few times. CDR3: CASSLASGESSYEQYF. As DNA, the CDR3 is TGTGCCAGCAGCTTAGCGTCTGGGGAGAGCTCCTACGAGCAGTACTTC. The rearrangement links TRBV7-8 to TRBJ2-7; TRBD2 might be the D (5 bases). V lost 0 bases and J lost 0, with 12 bases in between. The CDR3 is 16 residues long. Per the germline V gene, CDR1 is SGHVS and CDR2 is FQNEAQ. Full variable domain (outside the CDR3, taken from reference TRBV7-8 and TRBJ2-7): GAGVSQSPRYKVAKRGQDVALRCDPISGHVSLFWYQQALGQGPEFLTYFQNEAQLDKSGLPSDRFFAERPEGSVSTLKIQRTQQEDSAVYLCASSLASGESSYEQYFGPGTRLTVT.

This clone appeared a few times. The chain recombines TRBV11-3 with TRBJ2-3; no clear D. CDR1 SGHNT and CDR2 YENEEA come from the germline V gene. V lost 4 bases, J lost 2 bases, and 4 bases lay in between. The CDR3 is 12 residues long. CDR3 sequence reads: CASSSNTDTQYF. CDR3 DNA: TGTGCCAGCAGCTCAAACACAGATACGCAGTATTTT.

The rearrangement joins TRBV28 to TRBJ2-5, with 9 bases that match TRBD1. Germline CDR1 MDHEN, CDR2 SYDVKM. Unmatched junction bases numbered 5, after V lost 2 bases and J lost 7 bases. This CDR3 is 14 amino acids long. In nucleotides, the CDR3 is TGTGCCAGCAGTTTACTGGGACAGGGTGCGACCCAGTACTTC. As protein: CASSLLGQGATQYF.

The V and J genes are TRBV13 and TRBJ1-2, with D perhaps matching TRBD1 (6 bases). Trimming removed 1 base at V and 8 bases at J, with 17 bases between. The CDR3 contains 15 residues. Per germline, CDR1 PRHDT and CDR2 FYEKMQ (reference sequence). As DNA, the CDR3 is TGTGCCAGCAGCTTAGCTTTGGGACAAGGAGTCGGCTACACCTTC. It encodes CASSLALGQGVGYTF. Complete variable domain (other parts from reference TRBV13 and TRBJ1-2): AAGVIQSPRHLIKEKRETATLKCYPIPRHDTVYWYQQGPGQDPQFLISFYEKMQSDKGSIPDRFSAQQFSDYHSELNMSSLELGDSALYFCASSLALGQGVGYTFGSGTRLTVV.

This clone has a handful of counts. The CDR3 reads CASSSEDRGKNEQFF. The CDR3 nucleotides are TGCGCCAGCAGCTCCGAGGACAGGGGGAAGAATGAGCAGTTCTTC. The gene calls are TRBV5-1 and TRBJ2-1; 10 nucleotides align to TRBD1. V dropped 3 bases and J dropped 7; count of bases not matched to a gene: 7. Germline values: CDR1 SGHRS, CDR2 YFSETQ. This CDR3 comprises 15 residues.

The rearrangement joins TRBV5-1 to TRBJ2-7, with 7 bases fitting TRBD1. The CDR3 covers 14 residues. Germline V gene data show CDR1 as SGHRS and CDR2 as YFSETQ. After removal of 0 bases from V and 7 bases from J, the junction contained 7 bases not matched to a gene. The CDR3 coding sequence is TGCGCCAGCAGCTTGGTAGAGGGGGCTGGAGAGCAGTACTTC. This encodes CASSLVEGAGEQYF.

The V and J genes are TRBV25-1 and TRBJ2-5; D is perhaps TRBD1 (5 bases). Germline assignment: CDR1 MGHDK and CDR2 SYGVNS. The CDR3 is 15 amino acids. The V end lost 8 bases, the J end lost 4 bases, and 20 bases lay between the germline ends. CDR3 region: CASGTGRSPLETQYF. CDR3 in DNA: TGTGCCAGCGGTACAGGAAGATCCCCCTTAGAGACCCAGTACTTC.

This chain connects TRBV10-3 to TRBJ1-1; 8 nucleotides line up with TRBD1. Germline-derived CDR1 and CDR2 are ENHRY and SYGVKD. The CDR3 runs 16 residues. J was trimmed by 7 bases and V by 2 bases; bases with no gene match: 12. The CDR3 DNA is TGTGCCATCAGTGAGCCGACAGGGGTTGGGGTTAATGAAGCTTTCTTT. Translated, it gives CAISEPTGVGVNEAFF.

The CDR3 region has the DNA TGTGCCAGCAGCCTGGGACTAGCGGGGCTCCCCTACGAGCAGTACTTC. As protein: CASSLGLAGLPYEQYF. The chain employs TRBV7-2 and TRBJ2-7; 13 positions agree with TRBD2. The V gene end was trimmed by 5 bases and the J gene end by 2 bases; junction bases not matched to a gene: 6. Germline CDR1 reads SGHTA; CDR2 reads FQGNSA. This CDR3 has 16 amino acids.

In this sample, this clone turned up a few times. The chain employs TRBV6-1 and TRBJ2-2; possible D gene TRBD1, 7 bases. V dropped 6 bases and J dropped 7 bases, with 9 bases sitting between them. Germline CDR1 reads MNHNS; CDR2 reads SASEGT. The CDR3 totals 12 residues. The CDR3, as DNA: TGTGCCAGCAGCAGGGGGGACGGGGAGCTGTTTTTT. Translation: CASSRGDGELFF.

This clone was detected ten times or more. This chain joins TRBV13 and TRBJ2-1; no firm D call. Trimming took 1 base from V and 4 from J, leaving 5 bases between them. Germline V gene data show CDR1 as PRHDT and CDR2 as FYEKMQ (reference sequence). This CDR3 comprises 13 residues. CDR3 DNA sequence: TGTGCCAGCAGCTTAGTACAGTACAATGAGCAGTTCTTC. It specifies CASSLVQYNEQFF.

This clone came up a few times. This chain uses TRBV18 with TRBJ2-3; 8 nucleotides agree with TRBD2. Trimming cost V 2 bases and J 7 bases; bases outside gene matches: 11. Germline V gene lookup returns CDR1 KGHSH and CDR2 LQKENI. The CDR3 consists of 16 residues. CDR3 amino acids: CASSPIAEAGGYTQYF. The CDR3 DNA reads TGTGCCAGCTCACCAATCGCAGAGGCGGGGGGCTATACGCAGTATTTT.

This clone was observed a handful of times. This chain connects TRBV6-1 to TRBJ1-2; D is possibly TRBD1 (6 bases). The V gene's germline CDR1 is MNHNS and CDR2 SASEGT. The CDR3 is made up of 14 amino acids. Trimming removed 6 bases at V and 8 bases at J, with 19 bases between. The CDR3 bases are TGTGCCAGCAGCCCTATAGGGGGGGCGCTGGGCTACACCTTC. Amino acids: CASSPIGGALGYTF.

This chain joins TRBV19 and TRBJ2-2; tentatively, D is TRBD2 (6 bases). CDR1 is LNHDA, CDR2 SQIVND, per germline (reference sequence). This CDR3 is built from 15 residues. Trimming removed 5 bases at V and 5 bases at J, with 15 bases between. CDR3 region: CASSGGKGWTGELFF. The CDR3 coding sequence is TGTGCCAGTAGTGGGGGGAAGGGGTGGACCGGGGAGCTGTTTTTT. Full variable domain (outside the CDR3, taken from reference TRBV19 and TRBJ2-2): DGGITQSPKYLFRKEGQNVTLSCEQNLNHDAMYWYRQDPGQGLRLIYYSQIVNDFQKGDIAEGYSVSREKKESFPLTVTSAQKNPTAFYLCASSGGKGWTGELFFGEGSRLTVL.

This clone has a handful of counts. The chain has TRBV28 and TRBJ1-3; D uncertain. Trimming left V 6 bases short and J 0 bases short, with 12 bases between. This CDR3 spans 15 amino acids. Looked up from germline, CDR1 is MDHEN and CDR2 is SYDVKM. This CDR3 is CASSTGPGSGNTIYF. CDR3 nucleotides: TGTGCCAGCAGCACTGGGCCCGGCTCTGGAAACACCATATATTTT.

This clone was detected once. This chain uses TRBV11-2 with TRBJ2-7, with D hard to call. Deletions cut 1 base from V and 3 bases from J, with 4 bases between. The length of the CDR3 is 12 residues. Germline lookup yields CDR1 SGHAT and CDR2 FQNNGV. CDR3 DNA sequence: TGTGCCAGCAGCTTAGTCAGCTACGAGCAGTACTTC. Its protein product is CASSLVSYEQYF.